The rows below give T cell receptor beta chains drawn from one sample of a study of T cell responses to AZD1222 COVID-19 vaccine. Some clones are missing from TCRdb's copy, which holds only in-frame ones; the method was immunoSEQ multiplex PCR. The sample carries around 200,000 clones, under 95% recorded once. The sample in question was peripheral blood, obtained 28 days after the second AZD1222 dose. These receptors were collected from an adult who received the AZD1222 COVID-19 vaccine. Each CDR3 is given with its conserved first and last residue.

TRBJ2-1,TRBV7-3,CASSSDRDNEQFF
TRBJ2-1,TRBV5-8,CASSLVIRTSGASYNEQFF
TRBJ1-2,TRBV24-1,CATSDVDRARGYTF
TRBJ1-3,TRBV7-9,CASSPADQQQIGNTIYF
TRBJ1-2,TRBV4-1,CASSHKTGGRNGYTF
TRBJ1-2,TRBV11-3,CASSFSGTGYYGYTF
TRBJ1-5,TRBV28,CASGAGGQPQHF
TRBJ2-7,TRBV19,CASSAGRNEQYF
TRBJ2-5,TRBV9,CASSVGGRKETQYF
TRBJ1-1,TRBV28,CASSYAGAAGEAFF
TRBJ1-1,TRBV28,CASSFALQGGTEAFF
TRBJ1-1,TRBV6-6,CASRPIKNTEAFF
TRBJ1-6,TRBV5-1,CASSLSGDYSPLHF
TRBJ2-6,TRBV11-3,CASSLRAFPRTGANVLTF
TRBJ1-4,TRBV28,CASTHVEKLFF
TRBJ2-2,TRBV18,CASSPFVSGTTGELFF
TRBJ1-2,TRBV7-2,CASSLSPVEDYGYTF
TRBJ1-1,TRBV29-1,CSVEFAGNTEAFF
TRBJ1-2,TRBV19,CASRYRGANYGYTF
TRBJ2-7,TRBV9,CASSAAGGEQYF
TRBJ1-4,TRBV6-4,CASSDQNGQGEKLFF
TRBJ1-5,TRBV18,CASSPSGQGGQPQHF
TRBJ1-1,TRBV6-5,CASRSDRTTEAFF
TRBJ1-1,TRBV6-5,CASSYEMNTEAFF